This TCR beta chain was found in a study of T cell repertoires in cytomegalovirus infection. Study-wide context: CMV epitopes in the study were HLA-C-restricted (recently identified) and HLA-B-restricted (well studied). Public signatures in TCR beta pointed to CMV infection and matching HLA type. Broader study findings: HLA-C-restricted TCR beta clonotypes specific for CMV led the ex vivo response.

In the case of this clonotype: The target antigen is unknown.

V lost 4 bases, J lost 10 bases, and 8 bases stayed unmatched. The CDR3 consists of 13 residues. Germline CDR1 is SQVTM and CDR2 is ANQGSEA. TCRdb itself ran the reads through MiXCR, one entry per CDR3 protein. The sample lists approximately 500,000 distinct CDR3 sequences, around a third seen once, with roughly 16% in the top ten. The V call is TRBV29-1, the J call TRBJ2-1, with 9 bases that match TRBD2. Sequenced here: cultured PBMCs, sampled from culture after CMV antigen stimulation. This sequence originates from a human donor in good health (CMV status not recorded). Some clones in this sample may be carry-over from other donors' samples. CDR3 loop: CSVVLAGRNEQFF. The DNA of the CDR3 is TGCAGCGTTGTCCTAGCGGGAAGAAACGAGCAGTTCTTC.